The 22 T cell receptor beta chains in this list originate from one sample, sequenced in a study of cytomegalovirus exposure and HLA in healthy donors. The PCR used 60 Vbeta and 13 Jbeta primers. Sequenced by immunoSEQ multiplex PCR; TCRdb stores in-frame clones only, minus some. The sample holds some 150,000 clones, more than 70% seen once. The sequencing input was PBMCs. Source of these receptors: a man in his 60s in good health and CMV-seronegative.

The chain carries TRBV18 and TRBJ2-2; 11 nucleotides match TRBD2. The CDR3 runs to 17 residues. CDR1 KGHSH and CDR2 LQKENI come from the germline V gene. V was clipped by 3 bases and J by 3 bases; unmatched bases: 6. Written as DNA, the CDR3 is TGTGCCAGCTCACCCAAACGACTAGCGGGGCACACCGGGGAGCTGTTTTTT. Residues: CASSPKRLAGHTGELFF.

The J gene is TRBJ2-5, the V gene TRBV5-4; 7 bases are a match to TRBD2. The V gene's germline CDR1 is SGHNT and CDR2 YYREEE (reference sequence). The CDR3 spans 16 residues. Trimming cost V 4 bases and J 3 bases; bases outside gene matches: 12. The CDR3 loop reads CASSRGGASGEETQYF. In DNA form, the CDR3 reads TGTGCCAGCAGCCGGGGAGGAGCTAGCGGAGAAGAGACCCAGTACTTC.

V and J are TRBV5-1 and TRBJ2-2, with 9 bases aligning to TRBD1. With V trimmed by 0 bases and J by 5 bases, 2 bases remained unmatched. This CDR3 is 15 amino acids long. Germline values: CDR1 SGHRS, CDR2 YFSETQ. The CDR3, as DNA: TGCGCCAGCAGCTTGGGGGGACAGGGTACCGGGGAGCTGTTTTTT. Amino acid sequence: CASSLGGQGTGELFF.

The rearrangement joins TRBV28 to TRBJ2-4, with 11 bases matching TRBD1. The CDR3 runs 15 residues. Germline CDR1 and CDR2: MDHEN and SYDVKM. Trimming removed 7 bases from V and 7 bases from J; junction bases left unmatched: 9. DNA for the CDR3: TGTGCCAGCACCACGGTAGGACAGGGGGCGAACATTCAGTACTTC. Translation gives CASTTVGQGANIQYF.

The chain is built from TRBV7-7 and TRBJ2-2, with a tentative D call TRBD2 (6 bases). V shed 1 base and J shed 9 bases, with 12 bases lying between them. The CDR3 extends over 14 amino acids. Germline V gene sequence: CDR1 SSHAT, CDR2 FNYEAQ (reference sequence). The CDR3 spells CASSLDSLARELFF. The CDR3 coding sequence is TGTGCCAGCAGCTTAGACTCTCTAGCGCGGGAGCTGTTTTTT.

The chain employs TRBV10-3 and TRBJ2-1; 9 nucleotides match TRBD2. This CDR3 has 18 residues. Looked up from germline, CDR1 is ENHRY and CDR2 is SYGVKD. The V and J ends lost 3 bases and 7 bases, in that order; junction bases with no gene match: 16. This CDR3 is CAISEKRSGGPRGNEQFF. In DNA, the CDR3 is TGTGCCATCAGTGAAAAAAGGAGCGGGGGGCCCCGGGGAAATGAGCAGTTCTTC.

The chain couples TRBV2 to TRBJ2-7; TRBD1 matches at 8 bases. V lost 4 bases and J lost 2; bases outside the gene matches: 4. Germline CDR1 reads SNHLY; CDR2 reads FYNNEI. The CDR3 totals 14 residues. Here the CDR3 reads CASSVDRGPYEQYF. The CDR3, as DNA: TGTGCCAGCAGTGTCGACAGGGGACCCTACGAGCAGTACTTC.

This clone was found a few times. J is TRBJ1-3 and V is TRBV7-2; no clear D gene. V gave up 7 bases and J gave up 0 bases, with 7 bases separating them. This CDR3 contains 13 residues. Germline V lookup: CDR1 SGHTA, CDR2 FQGNSA. This CDR3 is CASTSNSGNTIYF. DNA for the CDR3: TGTGCCAGCACGTCTAACTCTGGAAACACCATATATTTT.

This chain links TRBV7-2 with TRBJ2-5; D gene uncertain. V lost 1 base, J lost 0 bases, and 9 bases lay in between. The CDR3 totals 15 residues. Germline loops: CDR1 SGHTA, CDR2 FQGNSA. The CDR3 here is CASSLGSGYQETQYF. The CDR3, as DNA: TGTGCCAGCAGCTTAGGTTCCGGGTACCAAGAGACCCAGTACTTC.

The chain has TRBV7-3 and TRBJ2-3; 11 bases are a match to TRBD2. This CDR3 region has 15 residues. Per germline, CDR1 SGHTA and CDR2 FQGTGA. The V and J ends lost 5 bases and 1 base, in that order; junction bases with no gene match: 2. The CDR3 region is CASSVLAGGTDTQYF. The CDR3 region has the DNA TGTGCCAGCAGCGTACTAGCGGGGGGCACAGATACGCAGTATTTT.

The V and J genes are TRBV18 and TRBJ2-5; the D gene is possibly TRBD1 (6 bases). V was pared by 3 bases and J by 2 bases, with 7 bases between. The germline gives CDR1 KGHSH, CDR2 LQKENI. This CDR3 region has 13 residues. This CDR3 is CASSPGQQETQYF. CDR3 DNA: TGTGCCAGCTCACCTGGACAGCAAGAGACCCAGTACTTC.

The chain uses TRBV15 and TRBJ2-5; D possibly corresponds to TRBD2 (5 bases). This CDR3 is built from 13 residues. Germline assignment: CDR1 LNHNV and CDR2 YYDKDF (reference sequence). The germline V and J ends were trimmed by 7 bases and 1 base, with 10 bases remaining between them. For the CDR3, the DNA is TGTGCCACCACCTCAGGAGGCCAAGAGACCCAGTACTTC. Amino acid sequence: CATTSGGQETQYF.

The chain couples TRBV27 to TRBJ2-3, with 8 bases aligning to TRBD1. The CDR3 length is 16 residues. V trimming: 6 bases; J trimming: 2 bases; junction bases outside the gene matches: 10. Germline V lookup: CDR1 MNHEY, CDR2 SMNVEV (reference sequence). The CDR3 region is CASRSGTGSPTDTQYF. CDR3 sequence (DNA): TGTGCCAGCAGATCCGGGACAGGTTCACCCACAGATACGCAGTATTTT.

The rearrangement uses TRBV4-2 and TRBJ2-7; TRBD1 is a possible D gene (6 bases). Trimming pared 0 bases from V and 2 bases from J, leaving 11 bases between. The CDR3 runs 15 residues. CDR1 LGHNA and CDR2 YNFKEQ come from the germline V gene. The CDR3 sequence is CASSQENDRTYEQYF. The DNA of the CDR3 is TGTGCCAGCAGCCAAGAGAACGACAGGACCTACGAGCAGTACTTC.

This clone was found a few times. The chain joins TRBV18 to TRBJ1-2; 7 nucleotides match TRBD1. V lost 3 bases to trimming and J lost 7 bases; unmatched junction nucleotides: 5. This CDR3 is built from 13 residues. CDR1 is KGHSH, CDR2 LQKENI, per germline. The CDR3 loop reads CASSPPGQAGYTF. For the CDR3, the DNA is TGTGCCAGCTCACCCCCAGGACAGGCTGGCTACACCTTC.

The CDR3 bases are TGTGCCAGTAGTATAGACTCCCAGGGTTTAGAGACCCAGTACTTC. Translation gives CASSIDSQGLETQYF. This sequence joins TRBV19 and TRBJ2-5, with a tentative D call TRBD1 (5 bases). In germline, CDR1 is LNHDA, CDR2 SQIVND (reference sequence). This CDR3 comprises 15 residues. Deletions cut 0 bases from V and 4 bases from J, with 12 bases between.

Written as DNA, the CDR3 is TGTGCCAGCAGCGTAGAGACAGGAAACACCGGGGAGCTGTTTTTT. Translation: CASSVETGNTGELFF. The chain has TRBV9 and TRBJ2-2; D possibly corresponds to TRBD1 (6 bases). The germline V gene has CDR1 SGDLS and CDR2 YYNGEE. Trimming removed 0 bases from V and 2 bases from J, with 8 bases in between. The length of the CDR3 is 15 residues.

This clone was counted between two and nine times. The chain combines TRBV2 with TRBJ1-2, with a tentative D call TRBD1 (6 bases). V shed 7 bases and J shed 4 bases, with 16 bases lying between them. The germline CDR1 and CDR2 sequences are SNHLY and FYNNEI. This CDR3 spans 14 amino acids. Written as DNA, the CDR3 is TGTGCCAGCAAACGGGGGGGGGCGGTCTATGGCTACACCTTC. Protein product: CASKRGGAVYGYTF.

The CDR3 reads CASSGDQGSRTYEQYF. CDR3 DNA sequence: TGCGCCAGCAGCGGAGACCAGGGTTCTAGGACCTACGAGCAGTACTTC. The chain uses TRBV5-1 and TRBJ2-7; perhaps TRBD1 as D (5 bases). This CDR3 spans 16 amino acids. The ends were cut back, 4 bases at V and 2 bases at J, with 19 bases in the middle. The V gene's germline CDR1 is SGHRS and CDR2 YFSETQ.

CDR3 sequence (DNA): TGCGCCAGCAGCCAAACAGGGGGCGACATTCAGTACTTC. Its protein product is CASSQTGGDIQYF. The chain couples TRBV5-1 to TRBJ2-4; TRBD1 aligns across 9 bases. CDR3 size: 13 residues. Germline trimming cut 4 bases from V and 8 bases from J; bases unmatched to any gene: 4. Germline CDR1 is SGHRS and CDR2 is YFSETQ.

The chain joins TRBV5-1 to TRBJ2-7, with D maybe TRBD1 (5 bases). The CDR3 loop spans 14 amino acids. The germline gives CDR1 SGHRS, CDR2 YFSETQ. The V end lost 5 bases, the J end lost 6 bases, and 18 bases lay between the germline ends. The CDR3 DNA follows: TGCGCCAGCAGGGACGGACAAGGGCCTTTCGAGCAGTACTTC. It specifies CASRDGQGPFEQYF.

V usage is TRBV19 and J usage is TRBJ2-3; D call uncertain. The germline V and J ends were trimmed by 5 bases and 0 bases, with 9 bases remaining between them. The CDR3 totals 14 residues. Germline V gene lookup returns CDR1 LNHDA and CDR2 SQIVND (reference sequence). CDR3 DNA sequence: TGTGCCAGTAGTTTCAGACTGAGCACAGATACGCAGTATTTT. It translates to CASSFRLSTDTQYF.